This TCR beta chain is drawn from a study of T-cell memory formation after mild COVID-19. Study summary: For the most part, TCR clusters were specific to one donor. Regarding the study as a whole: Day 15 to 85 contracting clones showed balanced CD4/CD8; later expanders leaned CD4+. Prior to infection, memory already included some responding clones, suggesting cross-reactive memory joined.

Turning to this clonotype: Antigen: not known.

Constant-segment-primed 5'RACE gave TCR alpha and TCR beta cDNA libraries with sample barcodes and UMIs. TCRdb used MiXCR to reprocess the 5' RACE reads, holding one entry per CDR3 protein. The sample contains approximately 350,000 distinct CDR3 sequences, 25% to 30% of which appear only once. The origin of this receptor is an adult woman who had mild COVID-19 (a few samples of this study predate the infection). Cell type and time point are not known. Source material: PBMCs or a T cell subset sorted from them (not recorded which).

The CDR3 sequence is CASSVGDRGRETQYF. CDR3 DNA sequence: TGTGCCAGCAGCGTCGGGGACAGGGGGCGTGAGACCCAGTACTTC. This rearrangement joins TRBV7-9 to TRBJ2-5, with 12 positions matching TRBD1. The V gene's germline CDR1 is SEHNR and CDR2 FQNEAQ (reference sequence). This CDR3 is 15 amino acids long. V lost 5 bases to trimming and J lost 5 bases; unmatched junction nucleotides: 6.